This TCR beta chain was recorded in a study of blood T cell repertoires in COVID-19 (dated by TCRdb to the early 2020s). With respect to the entire study: Collaborator samples came from the United States, Italy and Spain and covered acute and convalescent phases of COVID-19. The prospective study material was composed of cDNA or gDNA derived from T cells, B-cell-depleted T cells, or PBMCs. Subjects who had been exposed to COVID-19, were actively infected with it, or had recovered from it provided the deeply sampled blood TCRbeta repertoires that made up the dataset. The repertoires were released in a freely available public database meant as a resource for research on the immune response to SARS-CoV-2. The samples were drawn from two sources: the first 160 participants of the ongoing ImmuneRACE study, and some 1,300 subjects contributed by 6 global collaborators. The sample metadata nearly always contained a de-identified subject ID, COVID-19 status, age in years and sex. Where available, HLA class I and class II types were obtained from metadata supplied by the sample provider rather than from assay-based typing.

What the research found in general, with its limitations: The quantity of clinical and demographic metadata differed by source and by participant and was supplied without curation.

From cysteine to phenylalanine, the CDR3 is 14 amino acids long. Only the CDR3 DNA is retained, 42 bases long and in frame from the first base. According to the germline V gene, CDR1 reads KGHSH and CDR2 reads LQKENI. The junction shows trimming of 3 bases on V and 8 bases on J, plus 13 bases between the germline ends. TCRbeta CDR3 regions were amplified from genomic DNA by means of the immunoSEQ Assay, a bias-controlled multiplex PCR. The study's own analysis went as follows. Within the assay, amplification of reference gene primers was used to estimate how many nucleated cells each sample contained. Sequence reads were collapsed and filtered to measure the absolute abundance of every unique TCRbeta CDR3 rearrangement. For each sample, productive Simpson clonality was calculated as the square root of Simpson's diversity index across productive rearrangements. As stored in TCRdb, this immuneACCESS dataset retains in-frame rearrangements with V and J assigned. A fraction of the clones does not appear; measured against another copy, unresolved V genes explain less than half of the discrepancy, and the remainder lacks a known reason. The D gene and trimming were derived from the DNA, and the V and J assignments and clone size from that table. The sample records about 120,000 clones, under 90% of which are singletons. The top ten clones comprise under 5% of the sample.

Whole blood was collected in K2EDTA tubes by collaborating institutions according to the institutions' own protocols. For TCRbeta analysis, collaborator samples were shipped as frozen whole blood, as isolated PBMCs, or as DNA extracted from either sample type. Note on this clone: There is no known antigen for this receptor. Per-base quality was not reported, and no clone a single base away is much larger than it.

Sequenced: peripheral blood. The receptor chain draws on TRBV18 and TRBJ1-4, with the D gene too uncertain to name. The source of this sequence is a man in his fifties or sixties with acute or convalescent COVID-19. The nucleotide sequence reads TGTGCCAGCTCACCGGACGTCGGGAAGGAAAAACTGTTTTTT. It codes for CASSPDVGKEKLFF.